Each of the 9 T cell receptor beta chains below was sequenced from the same sample in a study of cytotoxic CD8 clonotypes in ibrutinib-treated CLL. Repertoires were generated with immunoSEQ multiplex PCR, while TCRdb's copy carries only in-frame clones and drops some. The sample shows 150,000 to 200,000 clones, 84% of them seen only once. The sequencing here drew on PBMCs, taken after 24 months of ibrutinib treatment. These receptors originate from a human donor with chronic lymphocytic leukemia.

The rearrangement uses TRBV27 and TRBJ2-3, with TRBD2 matching over 10 bases. Germline lookup yields CDR1 MNHEY and CDR2 SMNVEV (reference sequence). Trimming took 3 bases from V and 4 from J; bases not matched to a gene: 7. This CDR3 contains 16 residues. The CDR3 DNA follows: TGTGCCAGCAGTTTTTGGCTAGCGGGGGTGGCAGATACGCAGTATTTT. Amino acid sequence: CASSFWLAGVADTQYF.

The V gene is TRBV9, the J gene TRBJ1-2, with D tentatively TRBD1 (5 bases). Germline V gives CDR1 SGDLS, CDR2 YYNGEE. This CDR3 contains 12 residues. Trimming removed 0 bases from V and 13 bases from J, with 13 bases in between. This CDR3 is CASSVVQGPATF. CDR3 nucleotide sequence: TGTGCCAGCAGCGTAGTGCAGGGCCCAGCCACCTTC. Together with reference TRBV9 and TRBJ1-2, the CDR3 gives the full variable domain: DSGVTQTPKHLITATGQRVTLRCSPRSGDLSVYWYQQSLDQGLQFLIQYYNGEERAKGNILERFSAQQFPDLHSELNLSSLELGDSALYFCASSVVQGPATFGSGTRLTVV.

V and J are TRBV6-1 and TRBJ1-2; D may be TRBD1 (6 bases). CDR3 size: 19 residues. With 4 bases removed from V and 4 bases from J, the gap between germline ends came to 28 bases. Germline V CDR1 and CDR2: MNHNS, SASEGT. The CDR3 DNA reads TGTGCCAGCAGTGTAACGGTGGGGGACACCGCCGATCGTGGCTATGGCTACACCTTC. Amino acid sequence: CASSVTVGDTADRGYGYTF.

The chain links TRBV7-3 to TRBJ2-2; 9 positions agree with TRBD1. The CDR3 is 16 amino acids. Trimming took 6 bases from V and 5 from J; bases not matched to a gene: 10. CDR1 is SGHTA, CDR2 FQGTGA, per germline. CDR3 coding DNA: TGTGCCAGCAGGAAACAGGGGGCTCAGAAGACCGGGGAGCTGTTTTTT. Its translation: CASRKQGAQKTGELFF.

The chain links TRBV9 to TRBJ2-5; 7 bases match TRBD2. Germline CDR1 is SGDLS and CDR2 is YYNGEE. The CDR3 runs to 15 residues. V lost 3 bases and J lost 8; bases outside the gene matches: 13. CDR3 sequence: CASSETGEGLGTQYF. DNA for the CDR3: TGTGCCAGCAGCGAAACGGGGGAGGGCCTTGGAACCCAGTACTTC.

In this sample, this clone turned up once. V usage is TRBV2 and J usage is TRBJ1-5; TRBD1 matches 8 bases. Germline assignment: CDR1 SNHLY and CDR2 FYNNEI. This CDR3 is 14 amino acids long. J was trimmed by 6 bases and V by 6 bases; bases with no gene match: 7. CDR3 amino acids: CASRKQGDSQPQHF. CDR3 nucleotide sequence: TGTGCCAGCAGGAAACAGGGGGACTCTCAGCCCCAGCATTTT.

This chain uses TRBV2 with TRBJ1-1; 8 bases match TRBD1. The CDR3 has 16 residues. The junction had 11 bases not matched to a gene; V was cut back by 6 bases and J by 2 bases. Germline CDR1 and CDR2: SNHLY and FYNNEI. The CDR3 DNA sequence: TGTGCCAGCAGCAACCTACACAGGGGGAGCAACACTGAAGCTTTCTTT. Protein product: CASSNLHRGSNTEAFF.

This clone was seen once. The V and J genes are TRBV5-6 and TRBJ2-3, with a tentative D call TRBD2 (5 bases). Per the germline V gene, CDR1 is SGHDT and CDR2 is YYEEEE. The CDR3 has 14 residues. The germline V and J ends were trimmed by 1 base and 1 base, with 7 bases remaining between them. The CDR3 region is CASSLYGGTDTQYF. In DNA, the CDR3 is TGTGCCAGCAGCTTGTACGGGGGCACAGATACGCAGTATTTT. Drawing the rest from reference TRBV5-6 and TRBJ2-3, the complete variable domain is DAGVTQSPTHLIKTRGQQVTLRCSPKSGHDTVSWYQQALGQGPQFIFQYYEEEERQRGNFPDRFSGHQFPNYSSELNVNALLLGDSALYLCASSLYGGTDTQYFGPGTRLTVL.

The chain joins TRBV27 to TRBJ1-5; D not resolved. V was cut by 2 bases and J by 4 bases, with 6 bases left in between. The CDR3 totals 13 residues. Germline V CDR1 and CDR2: MNHEY, SMNVEV (reference sequence). CDR3 sequence (DNA): TGTGCCAGCAGTTTAAGAGAGAATCAGCCCCAGCATTTT. Translated: CASSLRENQPQHF.